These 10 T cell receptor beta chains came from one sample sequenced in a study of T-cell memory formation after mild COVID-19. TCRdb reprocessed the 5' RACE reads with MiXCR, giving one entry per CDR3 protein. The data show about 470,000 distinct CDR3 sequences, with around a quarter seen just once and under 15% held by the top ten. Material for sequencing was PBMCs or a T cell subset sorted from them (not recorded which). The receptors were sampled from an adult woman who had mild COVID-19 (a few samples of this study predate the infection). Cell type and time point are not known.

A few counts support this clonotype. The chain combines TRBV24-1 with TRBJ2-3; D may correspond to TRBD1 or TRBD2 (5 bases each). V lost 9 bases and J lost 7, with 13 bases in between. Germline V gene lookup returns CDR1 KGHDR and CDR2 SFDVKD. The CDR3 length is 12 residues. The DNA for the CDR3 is TGTGCCACCCAAGGGACGGGGCATACGCAGTATTTT. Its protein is CATQGTGHTQYF.

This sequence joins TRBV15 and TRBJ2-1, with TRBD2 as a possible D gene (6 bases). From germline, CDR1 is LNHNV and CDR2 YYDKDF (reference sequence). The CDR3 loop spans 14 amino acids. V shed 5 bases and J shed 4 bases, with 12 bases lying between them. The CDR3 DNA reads TGTGCCACCAGCGCCGATCGGGGGTACAATGAGCAGTTCTTC. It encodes CATSADRGYNEQFF. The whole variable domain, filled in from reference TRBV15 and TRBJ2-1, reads DAMVIQNPRYQVTQFGKPVTLSCSQTLNHNVMYWYQQKSSQAPKLLFHYYDKDFNNEADTPDNFQSRRPNTSFCFLDIRSPGLGDTAMYLCATSADRGYNEQFFGPGTRLTVL.

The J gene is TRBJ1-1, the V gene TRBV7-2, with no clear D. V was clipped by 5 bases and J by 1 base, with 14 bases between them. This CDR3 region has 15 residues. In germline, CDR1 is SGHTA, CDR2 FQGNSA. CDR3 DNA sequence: TGTGCCAGCAGCGCCACGTATCTCGGGAACACTGAAGCTTTCTTT. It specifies CASSATYLGNTEAFF.

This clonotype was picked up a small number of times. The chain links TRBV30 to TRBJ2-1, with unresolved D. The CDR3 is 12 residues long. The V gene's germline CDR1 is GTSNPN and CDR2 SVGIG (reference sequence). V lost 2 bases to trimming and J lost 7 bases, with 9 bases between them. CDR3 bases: TGTGCCTGGAGTTGGCAAGGGAATGAGCAGTTCTTC. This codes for CAWSWQGNEQFF.

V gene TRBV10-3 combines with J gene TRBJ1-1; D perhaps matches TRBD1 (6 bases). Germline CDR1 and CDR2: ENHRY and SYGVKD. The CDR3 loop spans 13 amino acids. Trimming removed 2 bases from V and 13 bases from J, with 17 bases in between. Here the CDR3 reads CAISEGRERGGFF. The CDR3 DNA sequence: TGTGCCATCAGTGAGGGCCGGGAAAGAGGGGGTTTCTTT.

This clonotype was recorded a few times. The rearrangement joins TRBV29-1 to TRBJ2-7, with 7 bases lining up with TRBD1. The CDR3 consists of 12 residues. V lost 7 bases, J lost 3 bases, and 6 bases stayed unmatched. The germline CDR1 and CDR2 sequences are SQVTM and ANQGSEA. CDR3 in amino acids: CSGLTGRYEQYF. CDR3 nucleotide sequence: TGCAGCGGTTTGACAGGGCGCTACGAGCAGTACTTC.

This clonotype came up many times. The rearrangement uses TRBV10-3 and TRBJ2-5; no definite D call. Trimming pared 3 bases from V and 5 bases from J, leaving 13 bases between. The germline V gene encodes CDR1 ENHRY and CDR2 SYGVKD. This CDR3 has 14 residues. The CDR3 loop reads CAISERAGVETQYF. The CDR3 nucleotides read TGTGCCATCAGTGAACGGGCTGGGGTGGAGACCCAGTACTTC.

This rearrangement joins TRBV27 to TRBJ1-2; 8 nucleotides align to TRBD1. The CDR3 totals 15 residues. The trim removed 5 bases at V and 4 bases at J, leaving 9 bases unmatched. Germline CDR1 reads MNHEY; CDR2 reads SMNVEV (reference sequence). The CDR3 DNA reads TGTGCCAGCAGTCTCGAGGTGACAGGGGTCTATGGCTACACCTTC. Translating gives CASSLEVTGVYGYTF.

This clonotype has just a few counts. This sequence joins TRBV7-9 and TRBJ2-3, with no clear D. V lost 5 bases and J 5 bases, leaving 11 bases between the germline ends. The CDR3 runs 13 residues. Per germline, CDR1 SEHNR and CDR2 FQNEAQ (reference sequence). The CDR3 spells CASSGPVGDTQYF. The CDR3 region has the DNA TGTGCCAGCAGCGGACCCGTGGGAGATACGCAGTATTTT.

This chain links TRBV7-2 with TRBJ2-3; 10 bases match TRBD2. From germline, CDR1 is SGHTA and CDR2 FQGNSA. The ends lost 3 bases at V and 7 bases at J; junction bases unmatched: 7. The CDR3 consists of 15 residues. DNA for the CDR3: TGTGCCAGCAGCTTGGAACTAGCGGGGCTGTATACGCAGTATTTT. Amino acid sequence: CASSLELAGLYTQYF.